The TCR beta chain under discussion was sequenced for a study of shared clonotypes between healthy human individuals. Profiling relied on immunoSEQ multiplex PCR, and the TCRdb table lists in-frame clones only, not all of them. The sample records approximately 2,000,000 clones, 85% to 95% being singletons. Cells designated naive CD8 were CD45RO-negative and were positively selected for CCR7, with terminally differentiated effector memory CD45RA+ cells excluded. The CDR3 spans 18 residues. Per germline, CDR1 SGHAT and CDR2 FQNNGV. V trimming: 5 bases; J trimming: 1 base; junction bases outside the gene matches: 11.

The sequenced material came from naive CD8+ T cells from PBMCs. This chain uses TRBV11-2 with TRBJ2-5; TRBD2 agrees at 12 bases. The sequence was obtained from a man aged 18 to 30 in good health. Some clones in this sample may be carry-over from other donors' samples. CDR3 sequence (DNA): TGTGCCAGCAGCACTCGACTAGCGGGAGAAGTCCCCCAAGAGACCCAGTACTTC. It codes for CASSTRLAGEVPQETQYF.